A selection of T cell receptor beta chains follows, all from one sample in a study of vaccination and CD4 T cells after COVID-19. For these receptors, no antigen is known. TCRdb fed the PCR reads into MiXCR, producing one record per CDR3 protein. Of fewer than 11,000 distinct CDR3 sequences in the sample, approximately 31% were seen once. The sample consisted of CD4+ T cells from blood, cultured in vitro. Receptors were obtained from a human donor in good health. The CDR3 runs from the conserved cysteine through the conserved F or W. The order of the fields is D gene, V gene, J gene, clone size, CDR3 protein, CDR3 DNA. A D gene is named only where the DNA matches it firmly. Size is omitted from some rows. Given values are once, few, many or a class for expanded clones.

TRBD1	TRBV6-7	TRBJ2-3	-	CASSLPGQAQYF	TGTGCCAGCAGCCTACCGGGACAGGCGCAGTATTTT
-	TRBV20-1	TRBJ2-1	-	CSATLDLSYNEQFF	TGCAGTGCTACCCTGGATCTCTCCTACAATGAGCAGTTCTTC
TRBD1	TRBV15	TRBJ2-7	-	CATSITGTGDYEQYF	TGTGCCACCAGCATAACCGGGACAGGGGACTACGAGCAGTACTTC
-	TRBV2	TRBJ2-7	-	CASSVDEWAEQYF	TGTGCCAGCAGCGTCGACGAATGGGCCGAGCAGTACTTC
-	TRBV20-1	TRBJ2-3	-	CSARLGGSTDTQYF	TGCAGTGCTAGGTTAGGAGGCAGCACAGATACGCAGTATTTT
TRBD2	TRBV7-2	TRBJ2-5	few	CASSLTSGIYQETQYF	TGTGCCAGCAGCCTTACTAGCGGGATATACCAAGAGACCCAGTACTTC
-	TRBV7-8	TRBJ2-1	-	CASSGRVASLSYNEQFF	TGTGCCAGCAGCGGACGCGTCGCGAGCCTTTCCTACAATGAGCAGTTCTTC
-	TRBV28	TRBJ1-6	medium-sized	CASGSSYNSPLHF	TGTGCCAGCGGAAGCTCCTATAATTCACCCCTCCACTTT
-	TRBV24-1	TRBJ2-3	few	CATSDPRGPTDTQYF	TGTGCCACCAGTGACCCGCGGGGACCCACAGATACGCAGTATTTT
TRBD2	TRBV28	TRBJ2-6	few	CASSPRGGTGANVLTF	TGTGCCAGCAGTCCCCGGGGGGGGACTGGGGCCAACGTCCTGACTTTC
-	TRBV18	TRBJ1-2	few	CASSPRRALVSNYGYTF	TGTGCCAGCTCACCACGAAGGGCTCTTGTCTCTAACTATGGCTACACCTTC
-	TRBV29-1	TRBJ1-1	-	CSVSSLATEAFF	TGCAGCGTATCCAGCTTGGCCACTGAAGCTTTCTTT
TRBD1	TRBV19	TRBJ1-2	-	CASSTDRGYGYTF	TGTGCCAGTAGTACCGACAGGGGTTATGGCTACACCTTC
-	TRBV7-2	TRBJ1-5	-	CASSSKGGGGQPQHF	TGTGCCAGCAGCTCCAAGGGGGGGGGAGGACAGCCCCAGCATTTT
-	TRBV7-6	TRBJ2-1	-	CASSLNNEQFF	TGTGCCAGCAGCTTGAATAATGAGCAGTTCTTC
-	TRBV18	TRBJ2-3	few	CASSPLAQADTQYF	TGTGCCAGCTCACCTCTAGCCCAGGCAGATACGCAGTATTTT
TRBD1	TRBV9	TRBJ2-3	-	CASSVGQVDLQYF	TGTGCCAGCAGCGTTGGACAGGTAGACCTGCAGTATTTT
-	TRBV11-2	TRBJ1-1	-	CASTDLRRQNTEAFF	TGTGCCAGCACCGATTTGCGGCGCCAGAACACTGAAGCTTTCTTT
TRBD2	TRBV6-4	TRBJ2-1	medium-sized	CATSLREGYEQFF	TGTGCCACCTCGCTGCGGGAGGGCTATGAGCAGTTCTTC
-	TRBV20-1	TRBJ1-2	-	CSARKGANYGYTF	TGCAGTGCTAGAAAGGGGGCTAACTATGGCTACACCTTC
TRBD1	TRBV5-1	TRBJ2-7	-	CASSLGGQGTYEQYF	TGCGCCAGCAGCTTGGGGGGACAGGGAACATACGAGCAGTACTTC
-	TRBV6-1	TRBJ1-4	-	CASSPGPNEKLFF	TGTGCCAGCAGCCCTGGCCCCAATGAAAAACTGTTTTTT
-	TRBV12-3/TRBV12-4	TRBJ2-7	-	CASSLGPSLEQYF	TGTGCCAGCAGTTTAGGACCGAGCCTTGAGCAGTACTTC
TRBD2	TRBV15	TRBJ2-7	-	CATSRVPGGWDEQYF	TGTGCCACCAGCAGAGTGCCGGGAGGTTGGGACGAGCAGTACTTC
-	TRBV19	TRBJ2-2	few	CASKNPEHTGELFF	TGTGCCAGTAAAAACCCTGAACACACCGGGGAGCTGTTTTTT
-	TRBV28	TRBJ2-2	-	CASSLYTGELFF	TGTGCCAGCAGTCTCTACACCGGGGAGCTGTTTTTT
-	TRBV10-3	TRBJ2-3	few	CAISAGPTDTQYF	TGTGCCATCAGTGCGGGTCCGACAGATACGCAGTATTTT
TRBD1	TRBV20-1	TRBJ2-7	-	CSARGGQGVYEQYF	TGCAGTGCTAGAGGAGGACAGGGGGTCTACGAGCAGTACTTC
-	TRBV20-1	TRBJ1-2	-	CSASSPDGYGYTF	TGCAGTGCCAGTTCCCCGGACGGATACGGCTACACCTTC
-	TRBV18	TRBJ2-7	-	CASSQLGDSEQYF	TGTGCCAGCTCACAGCTAGGAGACTCCGAGCAGTACTTC
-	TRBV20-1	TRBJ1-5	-	CSARDSSRSNQPQHF	TGCAGTGCTAGAGATTCGAGTAGAAGCAATCAGCCCCAGCATTTT
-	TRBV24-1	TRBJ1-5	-	CATSGRGTQPQHF	TGTGCCACCAGTGGCCGCGGGACTCAGCCCCAGCATTTT
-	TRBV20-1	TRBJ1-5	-	CSARDRVHSQPQHF	TGCAGTGCTAGAGATCGAGTTCATTCTCAGCCCCAGCATTTT
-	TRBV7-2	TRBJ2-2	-	CASSLTGRASTGELFF	TGTGCCAGCAGCTTAACAGGCAGGGCGAGCACCGGGGAGCTGTTTTTT
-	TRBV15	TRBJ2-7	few	CATSRSPSQGSREQYF	TGTGCCACCAGCAGATCCCCATCTCAGGGGTCGAGGGAGCAGTACTTC
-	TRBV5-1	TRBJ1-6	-	CASSLTSRSPLHF	TGCGCCAGCAGCTTGACATCTCGCTCACCCCTCCACTTT
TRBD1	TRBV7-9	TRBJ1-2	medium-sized	CASSSGTGSYGYTF	TGTGCCAGCAGCTCCGGGACAGGTTCCTATGGCTACACCTTC
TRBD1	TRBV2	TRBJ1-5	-	CASSYRGRRGNQPQHF	TGTGCCAGCAGTTACAGGGGGCGGAGGGGCAATCAGCCCCAGCATTTT
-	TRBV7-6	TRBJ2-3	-	CASSRNPGSADTQYF	TGTGCCAGCAGCCGGAACCCGGGAAGCGCAGATACGCAGTATTTT
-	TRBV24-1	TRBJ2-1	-	CATSGQYNEQFF	TGTGCCACTAGCGGCCAATACAATGAGCAGTTCTTC
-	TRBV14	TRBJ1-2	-	CASSQAGRLSGYTF	TGTGCCAGCAGCCAAGCCGGACGACTAAGTGGCTACACCTTC
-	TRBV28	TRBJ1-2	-	CASSQSPPTANYGYTF	TGTGCCAGCAGCCAAAGCCCCCCGACAGCTAACTATGGCTACACCTTC
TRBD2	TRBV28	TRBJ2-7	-	CASSGLAVGEQYF	TGTGCCAGCAGTGGGCTAGCGGTCGGCGAGCAGTACTTC
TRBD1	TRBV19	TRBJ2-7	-	CASSGGQGVYEQYF	TGTGCCAGTAGTGGGGGACAGGGGGTGTACGAGCAGTACTTC
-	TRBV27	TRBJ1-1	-	CASRWRGTAGTEAFF	TGTGCCAGCAGATGGCGTGGAACGGCGGGAACTGAAGCTTTCTTT
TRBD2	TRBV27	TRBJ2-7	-	CASSLSVGGSNYEQYF	TGTGCCAGCAGTTTATCTGTCGGCGGGAGCAACTACGAGCAGTACTTC
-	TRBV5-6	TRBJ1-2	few	CASSLGQVPLANYGYTF	TGTGCCAGCAGCTTGGGGCAGGTGCCGCTGGCTAACTATGGCTACACCTTC
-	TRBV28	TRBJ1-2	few	CASKELRRLNYGYTF	TGTGCCAGCAAAGAACTTCGTCGGCTTAACTATGGCTACACCTTC
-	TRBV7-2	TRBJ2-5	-	CASSFSRGRETQYF	TGTGCCAGCAGCTTTAGCCGGGGACGAGAGACCCAGTACTTC
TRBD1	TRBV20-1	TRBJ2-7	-	CSARDWTGGESEQYF	TGCAGTGCTAGAGATTGGACAGGGGGCGAGTCCGAGCAGTACTTC
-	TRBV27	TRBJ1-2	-	CASSSRVGGYTF	TGTGCCAGCAGTTCACGGGTGGGAGGCTACACCTTC